These 7 T cell receptor beta chains originate from one sample sequenced in a study of control samples from healthy donors and cancer patients. Sequencing was performed with immunoSEQ multiplex PCR; in TCRdb, only in-frame clones are kept and a portion is missing. Of 60,000 to 80,000 clones in the sample, roughly 87% are singletons; the top ten hold over 3.5%. Sequencing input: blood. The source of these receptors is a woman aged 45-59 years in good health.

The genes are TRBV7-8 and TRBJ2-1; 7 nucleotides align to TRBD1. The CDR3 is made up of 16 amino acids. Unmatched junction bases numbered 17, after V lost 6 bases and J lost 9 bases. Germline V CDR1 and CDR2: SGHVS, FQNEAQ. The CDR3 loop reads CASRPKALTGIGEQFF. The CDR3 coding sequence is TGTGCCAGCAGACCAAAAGCCCTGACAGGGATTGGTGAGCAGTTCTTC.

This clone was seen only a few times. V and J are TRBV29-1 and TRBJ2-4; unclear D gene. With 6 bases removed from V and 1 base from J, the gap between germline ends came to 10 bases. The germline V gene has CDR1 SQVTM and CDR2 ANQGSEA. CDR3 length equals 13 residues. As DNA, the CDR3 is TGCAGCGTCGTCTGGTCGGCCAAAAACATTCAGTACTTC. Its translation is CSVVWSAKNIQYF.

The rearrangement uses TRBV7-3 and TRBJ2-1; TRBD2 matches 12 bases. The CDR3 length is 17 residues. Germline CDR1 SGHTA, CDR2 FQGTGA. With V trimmed by 5 bases and J by 0 bases, 5 bases remained unmatched. CDR3 loop: CASSPSGRAGSYNEQFF. The DNA for the CDR3 is TGTGCCAGCAGCCCTAGCGGGAGGGCGGGCTCCTACAATGAGCAGTTCTTC.

The chain joins TRBV3-1 (or the pseudogene TRBV3-2) to TRBJ1-6, with D maybe TRBD1 (6 bases). From germline, CDR1 is LGHDT and CDR2 YNNKEL (reference sequence). V lost 4 bases to trimming and J lost 6 bases, with 16 bases between them. The length of the CDR3 is 16 residues. In DNA, the CDR3 is TGTGCCAGCAGCCCTGGTGTTCCAGGGGTTAATTCACCCCTCCACTTT. It codes for CASSPGVPGVNSPLHF.

This chain uses TRBV4-1 with TRBJ1-1; D is undetermined. From germline, CDR1 is MGHRA and CDR2 YSYEKL. V was shortened by 0 bases and J by 4 bases, with 12 bases between the two germline ends. The CDR3 runs 15 residues. DNA for the CDR3: TGCGCCAGCAGCCAAGAGGCCTTGGTATCCACTGAAGCTTTCTTT. Residues: CASSQEALVSTEAFF.

The chain couples TRBV2 to TRBJ1-2; TRBD1 agrees at 12 bases. The CDR3 has 18 amino acids. The J segment lost 3 bases and the V segment lost 8 bases, leaving 16 bases of the junction unmatched. Per the germline V gene, CDR1 is SNHLY and CDR2 is FYNNEI. The CDR3 loop is CASSAGGDRGRFDYGYTF. DNA of the CDR3: TGTGCCAGCTCAGCCGGCGGGGACAGGGGGCGGTTCGACTATGGCTACACCTTC.

The chain couples TRBV6-6 to TRBJ1-2; unclear D gene. The CDR3 runs 13 residues. The germline V gene has CDR1 MNHNY and CDR2 SVGAGI (reference sequence). Trimming pared 4 bases from V and 2 bases from J, leaving 8 bases between. The CDR3 nucleotides read TGTGCCAGCAGTTTAACAGAGAACTATGGCTACACCTTC. This encodes CASSLTENYGYTF.